This T cell receptor (beta chain) was found in a study of OX40 agonist ivuxolimab in advanced cancers. Regarding the research as a whole: Ivuxolimab was an agonistic, fully human IgG2 monoclonal antibody directed against OX40 (CD134), a costimulatory receptor. Intravenous ivuxolimab was administered to patients every 2 weeks at six dose levels: 0.01, 0.1, 0.3, 1.5, 3 and 10 mg/kg. Among the roughly 50 dose-escalation patients, some 20 had hepatocellular carcinoma, roughly 15 melanoma, 9 renal cell carcinoma and 9 head and neck cancer. A male proportion of approximately 83% and a mean age of approximately 58 years, ranging from about 20 to 79, were recorded for the dose-escalation cohort. Patients were allowed to have had prior anti-PD-1, anti-PD-L1 or anti-CTLA-4 therapy, and 40% of the dose-escalation patients had previously received checkpoint inhibitors. Partial responses occurred in three dose-escalation patients, of whom one had hepatocellular carcinoma and two had cutaneous melanoma. Peripheral TCRbeta sequencing aimed to test whether ivuxolimab altered TCR sequence diversity and caused clonal T-cell expansion. The monotherapy dose-escalation portion (N = 52 patients) of the phase I ivuxolimab trial is reported in the paper.

Details on this clone: The target of this receptor is not known. No base qualities exist here, and no much larger clone lies one base off it.

The trial excluded patients who had a history of autoimmune disease or who were on systemic immunosuppression. Peripheral blood for TCR sequencing was collected from all dose cohorts at baseline, on cycle 4 day 1, and on cycle 7 day 1. The samples were taken from a phase I, first-in-human, multicenter, open-label dose-escalation trial of ivuxolimab. Adults with locally advanced or metastatic melanoma, renal cell, hepatocellular, or head and neck squamous cell carcinoma were enrolled in the trial. Before TCR sequencing, CD4+ T cells and CD8+ T cells from peripheral blood were sorted into separate populations. From the cysteine up to the phenylalanine, the CDR3 has a length of 13 residues. The entry retains the CDR3 DNA only, 39 bases that are in frame from base 1. V drops 3 bases and J drops 4 bases, leaving 9 bases in between. From a lookup of the germline V gene, CDR1 and CDR2 are LGHNA and YNFKEQ.

The research as a whole found: Low levels of normalized T-cell clonal expansion were also seen in some patients who did not respond. After ivuxolimab, CD8+ T cells had more expanded clones than CD4+ T cells on average. In partial responders in the 0.1-3.0 mg/kg groups, normalized peripheral clonal expansion was found to be among the lowest, especially among CD8+ T cells. Which antigens the clonally expanded peripheral T cells were specific for was not determined. Clonal expansion of both CD4+ and CD8+ blood T cells was observed from baseline to week 6 at doses 0.1 to 3.0 mg/kg.

To sequence the TCRbeta CDR3 region, genomic DNA was isolated from the sorted cells. The immunoSEQ Assay was used to sequence the TCRbeta CDR3 regions. The source is immuneACCESS, and TCRdb retained only in-frame sequences with V and J called. Part of the clones is not carried over; for the studies checked, unresolved V genes explain less than half of this, and the remainder is unexplained. For this sample there are about 81,000 clones; around 80% appear just once. In total, the top ten clones hold 5.5% to 7% of the sample. The TCR was taken from an adult with an advanced solid tumor such as melanoma, head and neck, liver or kidney cancer. The receptor chain draws on TRBV4-2 and TRBJ1-2; the D gene is unclear. Source: CD4+ or CD8+ T cells sorted from blood, taken in a trial of the OX40 agonist ivuxolimab. The bases read TGTGCCAGCAGCCACGGGAAGGCCTATGGCTACACCTTC. The translation is CASSHGKAYGYTF.